Here is one T cell receptor (beta chain) with its context. What antigen it recognizes has not been identified. Per-nucleotide qualities are absent, and no much larger clonotype sits a single base away. Each collaborating institution followed its own protocols to collect whole blood in K2EDTA tubes. For TCRbeta analysis, collaborators shipped samples as frozen whole blood, isolated PBMCs, or DNA extracted from either of those sample types. The sample is drawn from a study of blood T cell repertoires in COVID-19 (dated by TCRdb to 2018 to 2020). In terms of the full investigation: The collaborator samples originated in the United States, Italy and Spain and spanned the acute and convalescent phases of COVID-19. The prospective study material was composed of cDNA or gDNA derived from T cells, B-cell-depleted T cells, or PBMCs. Subjects who had been exposed to COVID-19, were actively infected with it, or had recovered from it provided the deeply sampled blood TCRbeta repertoires that made up the dataset. The repertoires were released in a freely available public database intended as a resource for research on the immune response to SARS-CoV-2. The samples were drawn from the first 160 participants of the ongoing ImmuneRACE study and from some 1,300 subjects provided by 6 global collaborators. Nearly every sample came with metadata listing a de-identified subject ID, COVID-19 status, age in years and sex. Where HLA class I and class II types were available, the types were taken from metadata supplied by the sample provider, not from assay-based typing. General conclusions and limits of the study: Clinical and demographic metadata were provided uncurated, with the amount varying by source and participant.

The CDR3 holds 16 amino acids from the cysteine to the phenylalanine. Only CDR3 DNA remains: 48 bases, in frame from the first base. Sequences MDHEN (CDR1) and SYDVKM (CDR2) are obtained from the germline V gene. V loses 3 bases, J loses 0 bases, and the germline ends lie 12 bases apart. TCRbeta CDR3 regions were amplified from genomic DNA by means of the immunoSEQ Assay, a bias-controlled multiplex PCR. The paper's data handling went like this. Nucleated cell counts per sample were estimated from amplification of reference gene primers within the assay. To quantify the absolute abundance of each unique TCRbeta CDR3 rearrangement, sequence reads were collapsed and filtered. Productive Simpson clonality was computed per sample as the square root of Simpson's diversity index over productive rearrangements. TCRdb holds this immuneACCESS table with in-frame rearrangements only. Some clones are missing; in checked studies, unresolved V genes explain under half, and the rest has no known cause. For V, J and clone size, that table is used; D and trimming come from the DNA. This sample gives around 250,000 clones in total; 82% of them show up just once. The biggest ten clones account for approximately 3.5% of the sample.

The receptor comes from a woman aged 18 to 35 with acute or convalescent COVID-19. This chain is built from TRBV28 and TRBJ1-5; the D gene is unclear. The material sequenced was peripheral blood. The nucleotides read TGTGCCAGCAGTTTGAGGCGTCGGGTTAGCAATCAGCCCCAGCATTTT. Its translation is CASSLRRRVSNQPQHF.